This TCR beta chain derives from a study of T cell responses to AZD1222 COVID-19 vaccine. A remark on this clone: Its antigen is as yet unknown.

This table comes from immunoSEQ multiplex PCR, and its TCRdb copy is limited to in-frame clones, with some not included. The table records under 150,000 clones, roughly 90% of them present only once. Study-level points and caveats: Clonal diversity may have been underestimated, and the donors were mostly white British, with more females than males. Following two doses of AZD1222, Spike-specific TCR breadth and depth rose. It was only 6 or 7 AZD1222 recipients who were seropositive at baseline.

V was shortened by 4 bases and J by 3 bases, with 10 bases between the two germline ends. The CDR3 has 13 amino acids. Looked up from germline, CDR1 is ENHRY and CDR2 is SYGVKD. This TCR was sampled from an adult who received the AZD1222 COVID-19 vaccine. This chain connects TRBV10-3 to TRBJ2-7; D gene unclear. The source material was peripheral blood, sampled 28 days after the second AZD1222 dose. The CDR3 region is CAISADPNYEQYF. For the CDR3, the DNA is TGTGCCATCAGTGCGGACCCTAACTACGAGCAGTACTTC.